The clone carrying this T cell receptor beta chain has at least ten counts. The sample is drawn from a study of neurological immune-mediated disorders. TCRdb reprocessed the 5' RACE reads via MiXCR and lists one record per CDR3 protein. The sample lists fewer than 30,000 distinct CDR3 sequences, 5% to 7% occurring once. The clonotype originates from a woman aged 40 to 50 in good health. The sequenced material came from PBMCs.

DNA for the CDR3: TGTGCCAGCAGCGTTACAGGCCCCCAAGAGACCCAGTACTTC. It encodes CASSVTGPQETQYF. The V call is TRBV5-6, the J call TRBJ2-5; D may be TRBD1 (5 bases). The CDR3 is 14 amino acids. Trimming took 4 bases from V and 1 from J, leaving 11 bases between them. Germline CDR1 SGHDT, CDR2 YYEEEE.